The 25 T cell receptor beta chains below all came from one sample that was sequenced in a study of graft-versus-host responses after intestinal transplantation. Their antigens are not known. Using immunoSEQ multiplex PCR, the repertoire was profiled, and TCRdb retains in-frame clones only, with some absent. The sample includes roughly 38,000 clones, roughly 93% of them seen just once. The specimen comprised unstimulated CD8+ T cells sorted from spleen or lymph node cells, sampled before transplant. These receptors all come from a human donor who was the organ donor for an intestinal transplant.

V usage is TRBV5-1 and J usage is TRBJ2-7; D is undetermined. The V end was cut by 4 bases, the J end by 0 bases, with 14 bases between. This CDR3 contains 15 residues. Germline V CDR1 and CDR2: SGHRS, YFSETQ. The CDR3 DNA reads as TGCGCCAGCAGCGTGGACCCAGGTTACTCCTACGAGCAGTACTTC. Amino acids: CASSVDPGYSYEQYF.

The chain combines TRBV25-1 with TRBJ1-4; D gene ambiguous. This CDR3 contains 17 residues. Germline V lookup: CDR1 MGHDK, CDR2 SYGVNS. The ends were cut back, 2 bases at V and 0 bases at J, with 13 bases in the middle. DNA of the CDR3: TGTGCCAGCAGTGAACCAAGTAAGGGAGCAACTAATGAAAAACTGTTTTTT. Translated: CASSEPSKGATNEKLFF.

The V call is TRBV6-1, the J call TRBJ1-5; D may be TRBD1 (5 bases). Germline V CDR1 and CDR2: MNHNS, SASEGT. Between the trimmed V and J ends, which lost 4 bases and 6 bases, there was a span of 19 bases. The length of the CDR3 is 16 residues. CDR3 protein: CASSVRPGTEGQPQHF. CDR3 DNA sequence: TGTGCCAGCAGTGTTAGGCCCGGGACCGAAGGTCAGCCCCAGCATTTT.

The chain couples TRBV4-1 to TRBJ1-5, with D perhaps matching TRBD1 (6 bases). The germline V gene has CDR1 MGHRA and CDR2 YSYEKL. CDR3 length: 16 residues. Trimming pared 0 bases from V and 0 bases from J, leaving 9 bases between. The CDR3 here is CASSQDTGNSNQPQHF. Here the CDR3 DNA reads TGCGCCAGCAGCCAAGATACAGGGAATAGCAATCAGCCCCAGCATTTT.

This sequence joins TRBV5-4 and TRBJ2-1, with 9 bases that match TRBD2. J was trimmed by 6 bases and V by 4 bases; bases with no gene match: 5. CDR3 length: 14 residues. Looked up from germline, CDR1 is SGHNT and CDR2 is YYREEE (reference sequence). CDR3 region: CASSGLSGSNEQFF. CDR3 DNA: TGTGCCAGCAGCGGTCTTAGCGGGAGCAATGAGCAGTTCTTC.

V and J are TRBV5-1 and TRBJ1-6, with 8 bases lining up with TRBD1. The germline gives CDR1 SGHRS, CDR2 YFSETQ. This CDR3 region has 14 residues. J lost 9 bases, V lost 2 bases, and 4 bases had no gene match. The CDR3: CASSLQGGGSPLHF. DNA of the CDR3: TGCGCCAGCAGCTTACAGGGGGGTGGTTCACCCCTCCACTTT.

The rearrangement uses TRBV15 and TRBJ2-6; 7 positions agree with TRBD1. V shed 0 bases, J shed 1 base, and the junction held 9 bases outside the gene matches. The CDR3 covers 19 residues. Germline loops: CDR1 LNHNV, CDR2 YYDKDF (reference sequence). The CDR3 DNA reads TGTGCCACCAGCAGAGATAGGGTCGCAGGGGGTTCTGGGGCCAACGTCCTGACTTTC. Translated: CATSRDRVAGGSGANVLTF.

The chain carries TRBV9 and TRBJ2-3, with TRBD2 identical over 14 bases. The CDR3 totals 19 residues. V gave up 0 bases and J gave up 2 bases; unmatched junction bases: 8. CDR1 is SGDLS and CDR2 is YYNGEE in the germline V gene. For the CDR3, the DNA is TGTGCCAGCAGCGTAGGGGGACTAGCGGGAGACTCCTACACAGATACGCAGTATTTT. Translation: CASSVGGLAGDSYTDTQYF.

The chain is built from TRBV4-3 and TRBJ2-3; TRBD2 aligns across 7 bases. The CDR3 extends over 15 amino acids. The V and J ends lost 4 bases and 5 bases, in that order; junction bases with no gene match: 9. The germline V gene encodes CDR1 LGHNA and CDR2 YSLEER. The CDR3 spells CASSPTRERGDTQYF. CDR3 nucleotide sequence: TGCGCCAGCAGCCCGACTAGAGAGCGGGGAGATACGCAGTATTTT.

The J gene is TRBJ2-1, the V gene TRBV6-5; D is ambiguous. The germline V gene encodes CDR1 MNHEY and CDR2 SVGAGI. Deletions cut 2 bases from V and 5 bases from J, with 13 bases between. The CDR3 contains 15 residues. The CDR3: CASSYRLAPDNEQFF. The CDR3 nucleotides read TGTGCCAGCAGTTACAGGTTAGCTCCTGACAATGAGCAGTTCTTC.

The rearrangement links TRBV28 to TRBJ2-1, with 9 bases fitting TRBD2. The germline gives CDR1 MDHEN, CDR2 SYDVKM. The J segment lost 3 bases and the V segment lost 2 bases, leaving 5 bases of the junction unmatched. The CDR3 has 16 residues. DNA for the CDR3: TGTGCCAGCAGTTTAGGCCGACTAGCGGTCTACAATGAGCAGTTCTTC. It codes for CASSLGRLAVYNEQFF.

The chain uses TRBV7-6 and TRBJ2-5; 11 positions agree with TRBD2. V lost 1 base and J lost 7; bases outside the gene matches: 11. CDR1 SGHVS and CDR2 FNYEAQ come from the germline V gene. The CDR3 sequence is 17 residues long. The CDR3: CASSLVPLAGVGGTQYF. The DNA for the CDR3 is TGTGCCAGCAGCTTAGTCCCACTAGCGGGAGTTGGTGGGACCCAGTACTTC.

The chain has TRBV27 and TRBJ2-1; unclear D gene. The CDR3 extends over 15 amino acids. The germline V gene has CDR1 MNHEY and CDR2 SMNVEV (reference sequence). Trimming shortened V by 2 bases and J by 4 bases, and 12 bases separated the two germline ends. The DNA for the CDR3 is TGTGCCAGCAGTTTAGAAGCTAGTTTGTACAATGAGCAGTTCTTC. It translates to CASSLEASLYNEQFF.

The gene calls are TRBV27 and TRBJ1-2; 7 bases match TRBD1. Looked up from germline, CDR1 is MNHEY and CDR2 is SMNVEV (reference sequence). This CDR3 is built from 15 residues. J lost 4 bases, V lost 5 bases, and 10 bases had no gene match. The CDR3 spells CASSPNPDRAYGYTF. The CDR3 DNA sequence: TGTGCCAGCAGTCCCAACCCCGACAGGGCCTATGGCTACACCTTC.

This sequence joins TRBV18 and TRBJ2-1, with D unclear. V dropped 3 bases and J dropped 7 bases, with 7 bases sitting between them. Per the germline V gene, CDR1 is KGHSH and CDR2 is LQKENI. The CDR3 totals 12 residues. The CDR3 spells CASSPRLNEQFF. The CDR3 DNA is TGTGCCAGCTCACCCAGGCTTAATGAGCAGTTCTTC.

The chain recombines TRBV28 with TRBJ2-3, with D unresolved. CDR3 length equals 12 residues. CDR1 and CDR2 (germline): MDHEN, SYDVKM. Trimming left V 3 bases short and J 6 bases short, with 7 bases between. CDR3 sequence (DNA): TGTGCCAGCAGTTTCCTTGGGGATACGCAGTATTTT. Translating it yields CASSFLGDTQYF. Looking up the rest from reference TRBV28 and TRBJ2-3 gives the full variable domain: DVKVTQSSRYLVKRTGEKVFLECVQDMDHENMFWYRQDPGLGLRLIYFSYDVKMKEKGDIPEGYSVSREKKERFSLILESASTNQTSMYLCASSFLGDTQYFGPGTRLTVL.

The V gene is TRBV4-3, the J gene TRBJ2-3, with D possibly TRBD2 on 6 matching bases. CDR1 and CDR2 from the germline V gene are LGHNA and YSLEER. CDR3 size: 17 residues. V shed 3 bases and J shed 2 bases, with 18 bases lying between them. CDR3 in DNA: TGCGCCAGCAGCCATGAATGGTACGGGGGTCCCACAGATACGCAGTATTTT. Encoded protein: CASSHEWYGGPTDTQYF.

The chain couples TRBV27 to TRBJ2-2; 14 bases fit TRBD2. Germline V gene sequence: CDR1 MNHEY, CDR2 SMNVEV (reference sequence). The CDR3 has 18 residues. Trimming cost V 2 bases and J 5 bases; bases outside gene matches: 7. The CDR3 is CASSLVGLAGGETGELFF. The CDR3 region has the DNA TGTGCCAGCAGTTTAGTCGGACTAGCGGGAGGTGAAACCGGGGAGCTGTTTTTT.

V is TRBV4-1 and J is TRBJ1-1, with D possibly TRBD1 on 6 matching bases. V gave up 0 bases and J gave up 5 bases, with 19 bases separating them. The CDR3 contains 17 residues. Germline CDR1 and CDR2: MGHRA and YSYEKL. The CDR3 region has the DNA TGCGCCAGCAGCCAAGAGGTCCGGGGGGCGAGACGGACTGAAGCTTTCTTT. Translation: CASSQEVRGARRTEAFF.

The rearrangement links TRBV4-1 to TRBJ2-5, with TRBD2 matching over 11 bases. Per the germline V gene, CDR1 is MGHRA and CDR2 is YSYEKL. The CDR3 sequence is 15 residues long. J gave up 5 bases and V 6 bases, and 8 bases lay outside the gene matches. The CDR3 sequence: CASRRTSGWRETQYF. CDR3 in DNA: TGCGCCAGCAGGCGGACTAGCGGGTGGCGGGAGACCCAGTACTTC.

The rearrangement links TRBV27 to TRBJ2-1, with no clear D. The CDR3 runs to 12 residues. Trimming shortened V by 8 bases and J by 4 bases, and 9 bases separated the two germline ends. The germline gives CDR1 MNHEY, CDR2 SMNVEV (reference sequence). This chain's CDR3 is CASGITYNEQFF. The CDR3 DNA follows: TGTGCCAGCGGCATCACGTACAATGAGCAGTTCTTC.

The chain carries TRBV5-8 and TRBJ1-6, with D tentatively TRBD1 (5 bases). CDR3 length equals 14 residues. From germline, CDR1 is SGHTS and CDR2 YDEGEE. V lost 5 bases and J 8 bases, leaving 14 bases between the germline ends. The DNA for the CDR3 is TGTGCCAGCAGGCCCGGGGGGTCGTATTCACCCCTCCACTTT. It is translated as CASRPGGSYSPLHF.

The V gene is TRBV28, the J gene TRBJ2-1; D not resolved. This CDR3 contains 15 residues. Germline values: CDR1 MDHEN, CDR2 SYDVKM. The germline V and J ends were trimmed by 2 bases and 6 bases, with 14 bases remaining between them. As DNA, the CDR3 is TGTGCCAGCAGTTTAGGGTCTGGGTTGGTCAATGAGCAGTTCTTC. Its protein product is CASSLGSGLVNEQFF. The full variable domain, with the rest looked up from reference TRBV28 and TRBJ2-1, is DVKVTQSSRYLVKRTGEKVFLECVQDMDHENMFWYRQDPGLGLRLIYFSYDVKMKEKGDIPEGYSVSREKKERFSLILESASTNQTSMYLCASSLGSGLVNEQFFGPGTRLTVL.

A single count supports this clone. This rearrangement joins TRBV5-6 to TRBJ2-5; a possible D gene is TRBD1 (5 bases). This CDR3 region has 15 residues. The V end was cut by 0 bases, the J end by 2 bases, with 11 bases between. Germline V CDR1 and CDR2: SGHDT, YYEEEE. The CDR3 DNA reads TGTGCCAGCAGCTTGGGGCAGGGTGGGCAAGAGACCCAGTACTTC. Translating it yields CASSLGQGGQETQYF.

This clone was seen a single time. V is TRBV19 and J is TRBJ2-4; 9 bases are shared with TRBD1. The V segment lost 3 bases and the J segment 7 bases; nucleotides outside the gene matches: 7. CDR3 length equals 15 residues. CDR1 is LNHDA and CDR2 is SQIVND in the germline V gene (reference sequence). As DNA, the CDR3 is TGTGCCAGTAGTATCGGGACAGGGTTGAGCAACATTCAGTACTTC. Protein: CASSIGTGLSNIQYF.